This T cell receptor beta chain was observed in a study of T cell responses to AZD1222 COVID-19 vaccine. Trimming removed 0 bases at V and 0 bases at J, with 8 bases between. CDR3 length equals 15 residues. From germline, CDR1 is SGHRS and CDR2 YFSETQ. Concerning this clone: Its specificity is unknown.

Using immunoSEQ multiplex PCR, the repertoire was profiled, and TCRdb retains in-frame clones only, with some absent. The sample has around 130,000 clones, 80% to 95% seen once; the top ten hold 4.2%. Whole-study results and caveats: Donors were largely white British and mainly female; clonal diversity was possibly underestimated.

This TCR was recovered from an adult who received the MenACWY meningococcal vaccine as a control. The chain uses TRBV5-1 and TRBJ2-3; D is uncertain. The sample in question was peripheral blood, obtained 28 days after the second dose of the MenACWY control vaccine. Here the CDR3 reads CASSLGGISTDTQYF. Here the CDR3 DNA reads TGCGCCAGCAGCTTGGGGGGTATCAGCACAGATACGCAGTATTTT. The full variable domain, completed using reference TRBV5-1 and TRBJ2-3, is KAGVTQTPRYLIKTRGQQVTLSCSPISGHRSVSWYQQTPGQGLQFLFEYFSETQRNKGNFPGRFSGRQFSNSRSEMNVSTLELGDSALYLCASSLGGISTDTQYFGPGTRLTVL.